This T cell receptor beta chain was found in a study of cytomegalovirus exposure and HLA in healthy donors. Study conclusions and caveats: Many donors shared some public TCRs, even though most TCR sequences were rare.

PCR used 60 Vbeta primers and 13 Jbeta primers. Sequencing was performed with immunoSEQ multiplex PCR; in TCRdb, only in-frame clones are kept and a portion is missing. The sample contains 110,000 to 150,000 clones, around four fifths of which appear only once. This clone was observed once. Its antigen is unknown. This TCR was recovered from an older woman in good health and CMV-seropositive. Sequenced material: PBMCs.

Here the CDR3 DNA reads TGTGCCAGCAGGGTCTCGAGCTCCTACGAGCAGTACTTC. Encoded protein: CASRVSSSYEQYF. The chain carries TRBV6-5 and TRBJ2-7, with D unresolved. Germline V gene data show CDR1 as MNHEY and CDR2 as SVGAGI. The CDR3 is 13 residues long. With 6 bases removed from V and 0 bases from J, the gap between germline ends came to 9 bases.